This T cell receptor beta chain is from a study of siplizumab effects on memory and regulatory T cells. Assayed TCR templates numbered roughly 10^5 for each sample. Libraries were prepared by immunoSEQ multiplex PCR; TCRdb keeps only in-frame clonotypes and omits some of them. Of roughly 92,000 clones in the sample, over 90% were seen once. This CDR3 contains 21 residues. The germline V gene has CDR1 SGHVS and CDR2 FQNEAQ. The junction had 20 bases not matched to a gene; V was cut back by 6 bases and J by 2 bases. Study-level results: Naive-or-memory phenotypes were unassignable for roughly 75-95% of proliferating CD4+ or CD8+ clones. The mapping of alloreactive clones to unstimulated subsets covered only a minor fraction of them.

Details on this clone: The antigen is undetermined.

The V call is TRBV7-8, the J call TRBJ2-3; 13 nucleotides agree with TRBD2. The receptor's source is a human donor in good health. Material: non-Treg CD4+ T cells sorted from blood. The CDR3 DNA reads TGTGCCAGCAGACGTAGTTTTACTAGCGGGAGGGAGTGGTTTTCCACAGATACGCAGTATTTT. Translated, it gives CASRRSFTSGREWFSTDTQYF.